The 23 T cell receptor beta chains in this list originate from one sample, sequenced in a study of blood T cell repertoires in COVID-19. Data came from immunoSEQ multiplex PCR; TCRdb stores just in-frame clones and leaves some out. The data contain tens of thousands of clones, 80% to 90% of them singletons. Sequencing was carried out using peripheral blood. These receptors came from a woman of 80 years or more with acute or convalescent COVID-19.

J is TRBJ1-2 and V is TRBV3-1 (or the pseudogene TRBV3-2), with TRBD1 identical over 8 bases. The germline gives CDR1 LGHDT, CDR2 YNNKEL (reference sequence). The CDR3 sequence is 15 residues long. The V gene end was trimmed by 5 bases and the J gene end by 4 bases; junction bases not matched to a gene: 9. The CDR3: CASSDPGGGIYGYTF. DNA for the CDR3: TGTGCCAGCAGCGATCCAGGGGGCGGCATCTATGGCTACACCTTC.

V is TRBV6-1 and J is TRBJ1-6; no definite D call. Deletions cut 3 bases from V and 14 bases from J, with 11 bases between. This CDR3 has 12 residues. Germline CDR1 reads MNHNS; CDR2 reads SASEGT. CDR3 region: CASSDRGLALHF. Written as DNA, the CDR3 is TGTGCCAGCAGTGACAGAGGACTCGCCCTCCACTTT.

This chain links TRBV23-1 with TRBJ1-4, with a tentative D call TRBD1 (5 bases). TRBV23-1 is reported as an ORF; its role is uncertain. V lost 1 base and J 8 bases, leaving 11 bases between the germline ends. The CDR3 is 14 amino acids. CDR3 protein: CASSQWCRVEKLFF. The CDR3 DNA sequence: TGCGCCAGCAGTCAATGGTGCAGGGTGGAAAAACTGTTTTTT.

The rearrangement uses TRBV7-8 and TRBJ1-2; D is uncertain. The V gene lost 5 bases and the J gene lost 9 bases, with 16 bases spanning the gap. This CDR3 region has 13 residues. Germline CDR1 and CDR2: SGHVS and FQNEAQ. For the CDR3, the DNA is TGTGCCAGCAGCGCAGGCACTGTAGATAGCTACACCTTC. Its translation is CASSAGTVDSYTF.

The rearrangement uses TRBV19 and TRBJ2-5, with D possibly being TRBD1 (6 bases). Germline CDR1 LNHDA, CDR2 SQIVND (reference sequence). The CDR3 runs to 13 residues. V was shortened by 4 bases and J by 4 bases, with 10 bases between the two germline ends. The CDR3 nucleotides read TGTGCCAGTAGTAGCTCAGGGGTAGAGACCCAGTACTTC. It encodes CASSSSGVETQYF.

The CDR3, as DNA: TGTGCCAGCAGCTTAGAGGTCAGGGGTGCCGGGGAGCTGTTTTTT. As protein: CASSLEVRGAGELFF. The chain recombines TRBV11-2 with TRBJ2-2; D possibly corresponds to TRBD1 (6 bases). The CDR3 has 15 amino acids. The V and J ends lost 0 bases and 6 bases respectively, with 11 bases between them. Germline CDR1 SGHAT, CDR2 FQNNGV. The variable domain in full, with the rest retrieved from reference TRBV11-2 and TRBJ2-2, is EAGVAQSPRYKIIEKRQSVAFWCNPISGHATLYWYQQILGQGPKLLIQFQNNGVVDDSQLPKDRFSAERLKGVDSTLKIQPAKLEDSAVYLCASSLEVRGAGELFFGEGSRLTVL.

V and J are TRBV6-4 and TRBJ1-5, with 10 bases matching TRBD1. V shed 0 bases and J 5 bases; nucleotides not matched to a gene: 16. The CDR3 extends over 20 amino acids. Germline values: CDR1 MRHNA, CDR2 SNTAGT. The CDR3 here is CASSDSQRTRDRGVYQPQHF. Written as DNA, the CDR3 is TGTGCCAGCAGTGACTCTCAGAGAACCCGGGACAGGGGAGTTTATCAGCCCCAGCATTTT.

V usage is TRBV10-3 and J usage is TRBJ2-7, with 8 bases lining up with TRBD2. V lost 7 bases, J lost 0 bases, and 5 bases stayed unmatched. The V gene's germline CDR1 is ENHRY and CDR2 SYGVKD. This CDR3 region has 14 residues. The CDR3 reads CAITASGSSYEQYF. The CDR3 bases are TGTGCCATCACCGCTAGCGGGTCCTCCTACGAGCAGTACTTC.

The chain uses TRBV6-5 and TRBJ1-1; TRBD1 aligns across 8 bases. The V segment lost 6 bases and the J segment 5 bases; nucleotides outside the gene matches: 8. CDR3 length: 14 residues. Germline V gene sequence: CDR1 MNHEY, CDR2 SVGAGI. The CDR3 spells CASSRQGSGTEAFF. The CDR3 nucleotides read TGTGCCAGCAGCCGACAGGGGTCGGGGACTGAAGCTTTCTTT.

The chain links TRBV7-2 to TRBJ2-5; D may be TRBD2 (5 bases). Germline assignment: CDR1 SGHTA and CDR2 FQGNSA. The CDR3 is 14 residues long. Between the trimmed V and J ends, which lost 4 bases and 5 bases, there was a span of 14 bases. CDR3: CASSSGLQSETQYF. The CDR3 DNA reads as TGTGCCAGCAGCTCCGGACTGCAATCGGAGACCCAGTACTTC.

The chain employs TRBV10-3 and TRBJ1-6; 10 bases align to TRBD1. The CDR3 consists of 14 residues. Trimming took 5 bases from V and 10 from J; bases not matched to a gene: 5. Germline V gene data show CDR1 as ENHRY and CDR2 as SYGVKD. DNA for the CDR3: TGTGCCATCAGTCCTGGACAGGGGGAATCACCCCTCCACTTT. Protein sequence: CAISPGQGESPLHF.

The genes are TRBV11-3 and TRBJ1-1, with a possible D match to TRBD1 (6 bases). The V end lost 5 bases, the J end lost 6 bases, and 13 bases lay between the germline ends. The CDR3 spans 13 residues. From germline, CDR1 is SGHNT and CDR2 YENEEA. The CDR3 loop reads CASSISGQPEAFF. The CDR3 nucleotides read TGTGCCAGCAGCATCTCCGGACAGCCTGAAGCTTTCTTT.

The rearrangement joins TRBV2 to TRBJ1-2, with D possibly matching TRBD1 (6 bases). V lost 6 bases and J 8 bases, leaving 16 bases between the germline ends. CDR3 length: 13 amino acids. Germline V lookup: CDR1 SNHLY, CDR2 FYNNEI. Written as DNA, the CDR3 is TGTGCCAGCAGCAGGTCAGGGGATGGAGGCTACACCTTC. It yields the protein CASSRSGDGGYTF.

This chain joins TRBV7-2 and TRBJ2-2, with a possible D match to TRBD1 (6 bases). Trimming stripped 5 bases from V and 0 bases from J, with 22 bases between. Germline values: CDR1 SGHTA, CDR2 FQGNSA. The CDR3 is 19 residues long. The CDR3 sequence: CASSPYKPGQSTNTGELFF. The CDR3 DNA follows: TGTGCCAGCAGCCCTTACAAACCGGGACAATCAACGAACACCGGGGAGCTGTTTTTT.

The rearrangement joins TRBV27 to TRBJ2-7, with D tentatively TRBD1 (6 bases). The CDR3 sequence is 11 residues long. Trimming took off 8 bases at V and 4 bases at J, with 9 bases between the two ends. Germline CDR1 and CDR2: MNHEY and SMNVEV (reference sequence). The CDR3 DNA reads TGTGCCAGCCTACAGGGATACGAGCAGTACTTC. This encodes CASLQGYEQYF.

This clone occurred a few times. The genes are TRBV5-8 and TRBJ2-3; 13 nucleotides line up with TRBD2. The V and J ends lost 4 bases and 1 base, in that order; junction bases with no gene match: 6. Germline values: CDR1 SGHTS, CDR2 YDEGEE. The CDR3 is 17 amino acids. CDR3 nucleotides: TGTGCCAGCAGCCGCGCGGGGACTAGCGGGGGCACAGATACGCAGTATTTT. This codes for CASSRAGTSGGTDTQYF.

The rearrangement uses TRBV2 and TRBJ2-3, with unresolved D. Germline values: CDR1 SNHLY, CDR2 FYNNEI. The CDR3 is 14 residues long. Trimming took off 7 bases at V and 0 bases at J, with 11 bases between the two ends. The CDR3 DNA is TGTGCCAGCAAACTAACTTCTAGCACAGATACGCAGTATTTT. Its protein product is CASKLTSSTDTQYF.

The V gene is TRBV10-1, the J gene TRBJ1-2; D is perhaps TRBD1 (5 bases). Germline values: CDR1 WNHNN, CDR2 SYGVQD (reference sequence). The CDR3 is made up of 13 amino acids. Trimming removed 0 bases from V and 8 bases from J, with 10 bases in between. The CDR3 reads CASSESGVGGYTF. Here the CDR3 DNA reads TGCGCCAGCAGTGAGTCAGGGGTCGGCGGCTACACCTTC.

The CDR3 sequence: CASSETRNEQFF. The CDR3, as DNA: TGTGCCAGCAGCGAAACTAGAAATGAGCAGTTCTTC. This chain connects TRBV11-3 to TRBJ2-1; tentative D call: TRBD2 (5 bases). Trimming cost V 5 bases and J 7 bases, with 9 bases left between them. The CDR3 sequence is 12 residues long. Germline CDR1 SGHNT, CDR2 YENEEA.

V is TRBV6-6 and J is TRBJ2-2, with 12 bases identical to TRBD1. The CDR3 runs to 16 residues. V shed 5 bases and J 8 bases; nucleotides not matched to a gene: 9. The germline V gene has CDR1 MNHNY and CDR2 SVGAGI (reference sequence). The DNA of the CDR3 is TGTGCCAGCAGTATCCGGGACAGGGGGCGTTTAGGGGAGCTGTTTTTT. It yields the protein CASSIRDRGRLGELFF.

This rearrangement joins TRBV9 to TRBJ2-3; 10 bases line up with TRBD2. The CDR3 spans 16 residues. From germline, CDR1 is SGDLS and CDR2 YYNGEE. Germline trimming cut 0 bases from V and 9 bases from J; bases unmatched to any gene: 10. The CDR3 reads CASSVDSSGGRGTQYF. CDR3 DNA sequence: TGTGCCAGCAGCGTAGACAGTAGCGGGGGGAGAGGGACGCAGTATTTT. The whole variable domain, filled in from reference TRBV9 and TRBJ2-3, reads DSGVTQTPKHLITATGQRVTLRCSPRSGDLSVYWYQQSLDQGLQFLIQYYNGEERAKGNILERFSAQQFPDLHSELNLSSLELGDSALYFCASSVDSSGGRGTQYFGPGTRLTVL.

The CDR3 sequence: CASSPPSMGAFF. CDR3 in DNA: TGTGCCAGCTCACCACCATCTATGGGCGCTTTCTTT. This chain connects TRBV18 to TRBJ1-1; D is unresolved. The CDR3 sequence is 12 residues long. Trimming stripped 0 bases from V and 11 bases from J, with 10 bases between. Germline lookup yields CDR1 KGHSH and CDR2 LQKENI.

The chain carries TRBV30 and TRBJ1-1, with 9 bases that match TRBD1. CDR3 length: 12 residues. Looked up from germline, CDR1 is GTSNPN and CDR2 is SVGIG (reference sequence). J lost 4 bases, V lost 7 bases, and 4 bases had no gene match. DNA of the CDR3: TGTGCCTCGGGACAGGGTGGCACTGAAGCTTTCTTT. Protein: CASGQGGTEAFF.